Below are 19 T cell receptor beta chains sequenced from a single sample in a study of cytomegalovirus exposure and HLA in healthy donors. Repertoires were generated with immunoSEQ multiplex PCR, while TCRdb's copy carries only in-frame clones and drops some. The table has about 49,000 clones, roughly nine tenths seen once. The specimen sequenced was PBMCs. Source of these receptors: a man aged 18 to 29 in good health and CMV-seronegative.

The chain employs TRBV6-5 and TRBJ2-1; 8 nucleotides line up with TRBD2. J lost 1 base, V lost 5 bases, and 4 bases had no gene match. In germline, CDR1 is MNHEY, CDR2 SVGAGI. The length of the CDR3 is 15 residues. This chain's CDR3 is CASSIAGGSYNEQFF. DNA for the CDR3: TGTGCCAGCAGTATCGCGGGAGGTTCCTACAATGAGCAGTTCTTC.

The sample holds one count of this clone. The rearrangement joins TRBV5-1 to TRBJ2-6, with a weak D call TRBD2 (5 bases). The CDR3 has 20 residues. V lost 5 bases and J lost 2, with 26 bases in between. Germline assignment: CDR1 SGHRS and CDR2 YFSETQ. CDR3 nucleotide sequence: TGCGCCAGCAGTTCCCCGGGTCCGACTACTTCCCAAACTGGGGCCAACGTCCTGACTTTC. Translation: CASSSPGPTTSQTGANVLTF.

V gene TRBV30 combines with J gene TRBJ2-3; possible D gene TRBD2, 6 bases. With 4 bases removed from V and 4 bases from J, the gap between germline ends came to 24 bases. Germline V gene sequence: CDR1 GTSNPN, CDR2 SVGIG (reference sequence). The length of the CDR3 is 17 residues. The CDR3 protein is CAWNSRAREWAPDTQYF. The CDR3 bases are TGTGCCTGGAATTCACGTGCCCGGGAGTGGGCGCCAGATACGCAGTATTTT.

The chain employs TRBV18 and TRBJ2-2, with D uncertain. V was cut by 2 bases and J by 0 bases, with 10 bases left in between. CDR3 length: 16 amino acids. The germline CDR1 and CDR2 sequences are KGHSH and LQKENI. This chain's CDR3 is CASSPFDAANTGELFF. The CDR3 coding sequence is TGTGCCAGCTCACCATTTGACGCGGCGAACACCGGGGAGCTGTTTTTT.

The chain is built from TRBV5-8 and TRBJ2-7; 7 bases map to TRBD1. The germline V gene encodes CDR1 SGHTS and CDR2 YDEGEE. V trimming: 0 bases; J trimming: 0 bases; junction bases outside the gene matches: 6. The CDR3 length is 16 residues. The DNA of the CDR3 is TGTGCCAGCAGCTTGGCCCAACAGGGGACCTCCTACGAGCAGTACTTC. Protein: CASSLAQQGTSYEQYF.

The V call is TRBV19, the J call TRBJ2-3; D might be TRBD2 (5 bases). CDR3 size: 15 residues. The V end lost 6 bases, the J end lost 3 bases, and 16 bases lay between the germline ends. CDR1 and CDR2 from the germline V gene are LNHDA and SQIVND (reference sequence). CDR3 amino acids: CASRRLERPTDTQYF. The CDR3 DNA reads as TGTGCCAGTAGGCGTCTAGAGCGGCCAACAGATACGCAGTATTTT.

This sequence joins TRBV30 and TRBJ2-7, with D tentatively TRBD1 (5 bases). Germline V gives CDR1 GTSNPN, CDR2 SVGIG (reference sequence). V lost 0 bases, J lost 4 bases, and 16 bases lay in between. The CDR3 covers 15 residues. CDR3 protein: CAWSVFIGASYEQYF. The CDR3 DNA sequence: TGTGCCTGGAGTGTTTTTATAGGGGCATCATACGAGCAGTACTTC. Complete variable domain (other parts from reference TRBV30 and TRBJ2-7): SQTIHQWPATLVQPVGSPLSLECTVEGTSNPNLYWYRQAAGRGLQLLFYSVGIGQISSEVPQNLSASRPQDRQFILSSKKLLLSDSGFYLCAWSVFIGASYEQYFGPGTRLTVT.

This chain connects TRBV28 to TRBJ2-2; TRBD1 aligns across 7 bases. V shed 8 bases, J shed 1 base, and the junction held 7 bases outside the gene matches. The CDR3 spans 15 residues. Germline lookup yields CDR1 MDHEN and CDR2 SYDVKM. CDR3 region: CASLSTGENTGELFF. The DNA for the CDR3 is TGTGCCAGCCTCTCTACAGGGGAGAACACCGGGGAGCTGTTTTTT.

The V and J genes are TRBV7-8 and TRBJ2-1; 7 bases map to TRBD2. The CDR3 totals 19 residues. The junction had 16 bases not matched to a gene; V was cut back by 3 bases and J by 2 bases. Germline V gene data show CDR1 as SGHVS and CDR2 as FQNEAQ. CDR3 nucleotide sequence: TGTGCCAGCAGCTTGAGGGAGGGCCGGAGGGGAGCGACCTACAATGAGCAGTTCTTC. Encoded protein: CASSLREGRRGATYNEQFF.

The V call is TRBV27, the J call TRBJ2-7; 9 bases fit TRBD1. Germline V gene sequence: CDR1 MNHEY, CDR2 SMNVEV (reference sequence). The CDR3 is 13 amino acids. V was clipped by 6 bases and J by 9 bases; unmatched bases: 9. In nucleotides, the CDR3 is TGTGCCAGCAGCCCGACAGGGGGAAATGTGCAGTACTTC. Translated, it gives CASSPTGGNVQYF.

CDR3 residues: CASRSGQGAQREQYF. The CDR3 DNA sequence: TGTGCCAGCAGGTCGGGACAGGGGGCGCAAAGGGAGCAGTACTTC. The rearrangement joins TRBV28 to TRBJ2-7; 12 bases fit TRBD1. Germline V lookup: CDR1 MDHEN, CDR2 SYDVKM. The CDR3 length is 15 residues. J lost 7 bases, V lost 6 bases, and 10 bases had no gene match.

V is TRBV9 and J is TRBJ2-1, with D possibly TRBD1 on 5 matching bases. This CDR3 has 14 residues. CDR1 is SGDLS, CDR2 YYNGEE, per germline. V lost 0 bases and J 9 bases, leaving 13 bases between the germline ends. The CDR3 nucleotides read TGTGCCAGCAGCGTAGCTTCCAGGGTAAGTGAGCAGTTCTTC. The encoded protein is CASSVASRVSEQFF.

The chain recombines TRBV7-8 with TRBJ1-3, with D perhaps TRBD1 (5 bases). Trimming pared 1 base from V and 0 bases from J, leaving 16 bases between. This CDR3 contains 18 residues. In germline, CDR1 is SGHVS, CDR2 FQNEAQ. The CDR3 DNA sequence: TGTGCCAGCAGCTTAGTGGGGTGGGTAGGGGCCTCTGGAAACACCATATATTTT. This sequence encodes CASSLVGWVGASGNTIYF. Looking up the rest from reference TRBV7-8 and TRBJ1-3 gives the full variable domain: GAGVSQSPRYKVAKRGQDVALRCDPISGHVSLFWYQQALGQGPEFLTYFQNEAQLDKSGLPSDRFFAERPEGSVSTLKIQRTQQEDSAVYLCASSLVGWVGASGNTIYFGEGSWLTVV.

The chain couples TRBV5-4 to TRBJ2-1, with 9 bases matching TRBD1. Germline V CDR1 and CDR2: SGHNT, YYREEE (reference sequence). CDR3 length: 17 amino acids. Trimming removed 3 bases from V and 13 bases from J; junction bases left unmatched: 20. CDR3 sequence reads: CASSSMTAGTGITIQFF. CDR3 nucleotides: TGTGCCAGCAGCTCGATGACAGCCGGGACAGGGATTACTATACAGTTCTTC.

The chain joins TRBV28 to TRBJ1-3; D may be TRBD1 (6 bases). V was pared by 6 bases and J by 1 base, with 13 bases between. The CDR3 is made up of 15 amino acids. The germline V gene has CDR1 MDHEN and CDR2 SYDVKM. CDR3 in DNA: TGTGCCAGCAGAGATGGGACATGGTCTGGAAACACCATATATTTT. It specifies CASRDGTWSGNTIYF.

This clone was observed a single time. The chain recombines TRBV7-9 with TRBJ2-1, with TRBD2 matching 7 bases. This CDR3 contains 15 residues. After removal of 5 bases from V and 3 bases from J, the junction contained 7 bases not matched to a gene. Germline CDR1 reads SEHNR; CDR2 reads FQNEAQ (reference sequence). The CDR3 spells CASSPPGGVYNEQFF. As DNA, the CDR3 is TGTGCCAGCAGCCCTCCTGGGGGGGTCTACAATGAGCAGTTCTTC.

The chain recombines TRBV5-4 with TRBJ2-1; the D is unclear. The V gene's germline CDR1 is SGHNT and CDR2 YYREEE (reference sequence). CDR3 length equals 14 residues. The V and J ends lost 0 bases and 5 bases respectively, with 9 bases between them. CDR3 sequence reads: CASSLASRDNEQFF. The DNA for the CDR3 is TGTGCCAGCAGCTTGGCAAGTCGCGACAATGAGCAGTTCTTC.

The chain couples TRBV10-3 to TRBJ1-1; 8 bases fit TRBD1. The CDR3 loop spans 15 amino acids. Germline CDR1 ENHRY, CDR2 SYGVKD. J lost 3 bases, V lost 3 bases, and 6 bases had no gene match. The CDR3 DNA reads TGTGCCATCAGTGAAGTGGTCAGGGGGCACACTGAAGCTTTCTTT. Its protein product is CAISEVVRGHTEAFF.

This rearrangement joins TRBV5-6 to TRBJ1-4; the D gene is possibly TRBD1 (6 bases). Trimming shortened V by 0 bases and J by 11 bases, and 20 bases separated the two germline ends. This CDR3 has 16 amino acids. Germline values: CDR1 SGHDT, CDR2 YYEEEE. As DNA, the CDR3 is TGTGCCAGCAGCTTGGAGGCCGGGACACGGTACGGGAAACTGTTTTTT. Protein sequence: CASSLEAGTRYGKLFF.